What follows are 2 T cell receptor beta chains derived from one specimen sequenced in a study of T cells after yellow fever vaccination. TCRdb called the 5' RACE reads again in MiXCR, with one record for every CDR3 protein. Here the sample spans around 310,000 distinct CDR3 sequences, more than 8.5% being singletons. The starting material was PBMCs, obtained on the day of the first yellow fever vaccination. These receptors were taken from a young man who received the YFV17D yellow fever vaccine.

The gene calls are TRBV2 and TRBJ1-1; 9 bases agree with TRBD1. V shed 6 bases, J shed 5 bases, and the junction held 16 bases outside the gene matches. Germline V gene sequence: CDR1 SNHLY, CDR2 FYNNEI. The CDR3 runs 17 residues. The CDR3 sequence: CASRGRRDRVWETEAFF. In DNA, the CDR3 is TGTGCCAGCAGGGGCCGCCGGGACAGGGTTTGGGAAACTGAAGCTTTCTTT.

The table lists this clonotype with a few counts. CDR3 nucleotides: TGTGCCAGCAGTGCTGAGACAGGGGATCAGCCCCAGCATTTT. Translating gives CASSAETGDQPQHF. This rearrangement joins TRBV2 to TRBJ1-5; 8 bases fit TRBD1. J lost 5 bases, V lost 4 bases, and 4 bases had no gene match. CDR3 size: 14 residues. Per the germline V gene, CDR1 is SNHLY and CDR2 is FYNNEI.